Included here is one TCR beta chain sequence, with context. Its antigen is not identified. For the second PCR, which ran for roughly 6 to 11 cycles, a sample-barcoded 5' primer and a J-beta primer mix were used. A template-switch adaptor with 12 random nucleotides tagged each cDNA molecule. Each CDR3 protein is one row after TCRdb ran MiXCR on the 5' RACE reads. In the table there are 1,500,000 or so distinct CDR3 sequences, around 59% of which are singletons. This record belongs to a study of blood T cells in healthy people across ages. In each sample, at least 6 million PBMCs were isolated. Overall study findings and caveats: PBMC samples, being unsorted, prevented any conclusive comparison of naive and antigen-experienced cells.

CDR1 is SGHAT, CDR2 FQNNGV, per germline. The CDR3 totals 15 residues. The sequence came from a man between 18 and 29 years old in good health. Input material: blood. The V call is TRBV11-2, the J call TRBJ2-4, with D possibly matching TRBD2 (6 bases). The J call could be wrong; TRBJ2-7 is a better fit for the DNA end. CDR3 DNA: TGTGCCAGCAGCCCAGCGGCGGGGACTCAATACGAGCAGTACTTC. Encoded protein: CASSPAAGTQYEQYF.